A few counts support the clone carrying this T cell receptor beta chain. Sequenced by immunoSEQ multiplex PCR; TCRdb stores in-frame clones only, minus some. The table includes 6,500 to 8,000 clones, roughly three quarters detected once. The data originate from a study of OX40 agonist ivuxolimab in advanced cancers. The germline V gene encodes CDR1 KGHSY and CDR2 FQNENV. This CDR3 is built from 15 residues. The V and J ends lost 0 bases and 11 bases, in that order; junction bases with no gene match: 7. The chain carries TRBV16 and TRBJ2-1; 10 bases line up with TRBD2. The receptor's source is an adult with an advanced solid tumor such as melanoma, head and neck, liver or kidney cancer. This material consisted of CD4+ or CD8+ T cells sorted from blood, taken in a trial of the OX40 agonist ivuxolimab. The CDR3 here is CASSQSRLAGEKQFF. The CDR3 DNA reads TGTGCCAGCAGCCAATCGAGGCTAGCGGGAGAGAAGCAGTTCTTC.